This entry is about one T cell receptor (beta chain). The antigen is unknown. These data belong to a study of cytomegalovirus exposure and HLA in healthy donors. Points from the study as a whole: Later genetic work tied a missense DCLRE1C variant to beta-chain V and J trimming. TCR beta chains associated with HLA were, in a later analysis, more clonally expanded than equally common others. Rare TCR sequences predominated, though certain public TCRs were found in many donors.

The PCR made use of 60 Vbeta and 13 Jbeta primers. Here immunoSEQ multiplex PCR was the method, and the copy in TCRdb shows in-frame clones only, minus some. Here the sample spans over 75,000 clones, 60% to 80% being singletons. The junction had 5 bases not matched to a gene; V was cut back by 5 bases and J by 5 bases. CDR3 size: 15 residues. Per the germline V gene, CDR1 is MNHEY and CDR2 is SVGAGI. The chain recombines TRBV6-5 with TRBJ1-6; TRBD1 matches 8 bases. This receptor was taken from a female donor in good health and CMV-seronegative. Sequencing was performed on PBMCs. The CDR3 nucleotides read TGTGCCAGCAGTGGACAGGGCTTTCATAATTCACCCCTCCACTTT. Translating it yields CASSGQGFHNSPLHF.